The 18 T cell receptor beta chains given below trace back to one sample, sequenced in a study of OX40 agonist ivuxolimab in advanced cancers. The data were produced by immunoSEQ multiplex PCR, yet TCRdb's version contains in-frame clones alone and is incomplete. The sample includes tens of thousands of clones, approximately 90% of them seen just once. The sample in question was CD4+ or CD8+ T cells sorted from blood, obtained in a trial of the OX40 agonist ivuxolimab. Source of these receptors: an adult with an advanced solid tumor such as melanoma, head and neck, liver or kidney cancer.

This chain links TRBV11-2 with TRBJ2-5; 7 bases are a match to TRBD1. Trimming removed 4 bases from V and 2 bases from J; junction bases left unmatched: 1. This CDR3 has 13 residues. In germline, CDR1 is SGHAT, CDR2 FQNNGV. CDR3 coding DNA: TGTGCCAGCAGCTGGACAGGTCAAGAGACCCAGTACTTC. This sequence encodes CASSWTGQETQYF.

This clone was counted a few times. The chain joins TRBV2 to TRBJ1-6; 8 bases are shared with TRBD1. The CDR3 has 13 amino acids. V dropped 8 bases and J dropped 7; count of bases not matched to a gene: 4. CDR1 and CDR2 (germline): SNHLY, FYNNEI. The CDR3 sequence: CASLRQGNSPLHF. CDR3 sequence (DNA): TGTGCCAGCCTAAGACAGGGGAATTCACCCCTCCACTTT.

The V and J genes are TRBV4-1 and TRBJ2-3; 16 bases align to TRBD2. This CDR3 has 20 amino acids. Germline V gene sequence: CDR1 MGHRA, CDR2 YSYEKL. The junction had 11 bases not matched to a gene; V was cut back by 0 bases and J by 5 bases. The CDR3 sequence: CASSQDPPLGTSGGVDTQYF. The DNA of the CDR3 is TGCGCCAGCAGCCAAGATCCCCCGCTCGGGACTAGCGGGGGGGTAGATACGCAGTATTTT.

The J gene is TRBJ1-1, the V gene TRBV29-1, with D perhaps matching TRBD1 (6 bases). CDR1 is SQVTM and CDR2 is ANQGSEA in the germline V gene. The CDR3 has 13 amino acids. Deletions cut 5 bases from V and 11 bases from J, with 21 bases between. The CDR3 region is CSVFLGAPGGAFF. In DNA form, the CDR3 reads TGCAGCGTTTTTTTGGGGGCCCCGGGAGGGGCTTTCTTT.

J is TRBJ1-5 and V is TRBV7-6, with D perhaps TRBD1 (5 bases). Germline CDR1 reads SGHVS; CDR2 reads FNYEAQ. The CDR3 totals 15 residues. V was cut by 6 bases and J by 0 bases, with 12 bases left in between. CDR3 residues: CASSLGQDSNQPQHF. The CDR3 DNA reads TGTGCCAGCAGTCTCGGACAAGATAGCAATCAGCCCCAGCATTTT. The whole variable domain, filled in from reference TRBV7-6 and TRBJ1-5, reads GAGVSQSPRYKVTKRGQDVALRCDPISGHVSLYWYRQALGQGPEFLTYFNYEAQQDKSGLPNDRFSAERPEGSISTLTIQRTEQRDSAMYRCASSLGQDSNQPQHFGDGTRLSIL.

The chain combines TRBV11-2 with TRBJ1-2; D is possibly TRBD1 (5 bases). This CDR3 is built from 16 residues. With 1 base removed from V and 1 base from J, the gap between germline ends came to 13 bases. Per the germline V gene, CDR1 is SGHAT and CDR2 is FQNNGV. For the CDR3, the DNA is TGTGCCAGCAGCTTAGGGACAAGATTTAATAACTATGGCTACACCTTC. It encodes CASSLGTRFNNYGYTF.

This rearrangement joins TRBV6-5 to TRBJ2-7; 7 nucleotides line up with TRBD1. Germline trimming cut 4 bases from V and 1 base from J; bases unmatched to any gene: 7. The CDR3 spans 15 residues. CDR1 is MNHEY and CDR2 is SVGAGI in the germline V gene. The CDR3 nucleotides read TGTGCCAGCAGTTTGACAGGGATCGCATCCTACGAGCAGTACTTC. Its translation: CASSLTGIASYEQYF.

The chain employs TRBV19 and TRBJ2-2; weak D call: TRBD1 (5 bases). Germline CDR1 and CDR2: LNHDA and SQIVND (reference sequence). The germline V and J ends were trimmed by 2 bases and 5 bases, with 9 bases remaining between them. This CDR3 is 14 amino acids long. The CDR3 DNA sequence: TGTGCCAGTAGTATATTTCAGGGAACCGGGGAGCTGTTTTTT. It specifies CASSIFQGTGELFF.

The chain links TRBV5-1 to TRBJ2-1; the D is unclear. Germline V gene lookup returns CDR1 SGHRS and CDR2 YFSETQ. Deletions cut 0 bases from V and 4 bases from J, with 11 bases between. This CDR3 comprises 15 residues. CDR3 sequence (DNA): TGCGCCAGCAGCTTGGCGGCAGGAACTTACAATGAGCAGTTCTTC. Translating it yields CASSLAAGTYNEQFF.

The chain employs TRBV18 and TRBJ2-3, with 7 bases identical to TRBD2. CDR1 is KGHSH, CDR2 LQKENI, per germline. The V gene end was trimmed by 1 base and the J gene end by 0 bases; junction bases not matched to a gene: 7. This CDR3 has 17 residues. DNA of the CDR3: TGTGCCAGCTCACCACAAGCGGGGACCACAAGCACAGATACGCAGTATTTT. It specifies CASSPQAGTTSTDTQYF.

The chain is built from TRBV7-9 and TRBJ2-7; D is ambiguous. CDR1 is SEHNR and CDR2 is FQNEAQ in the germline V gene (reference sequence). The CDR3 length is 11 residues. V shed 5 bases and J shed 6 bases, with 8 bases lying between them. The CDR3 reads CASSQHREQYF. The CDR3 nucleotides are TGTGCCAGCAGCCAACACCGCGAGCAGTACTTC.

The chain combines TRBV5-5 with TRBJ1-4; D is ambiguous. Germline CDR1 and CDR2: SGHKS and YYEKEE (reference sequence). The V and J ends lost 2 bases and 7 bases respectively, with 9 bases between them. The CDR3 is made up of 13 amino acids. Here the CDR3 DNA reads TGTGCCAGCAGCTTATTCCCGAGTGAAAAACTGTTTTTT. Its translation is CASSLFPSEKLFF.

This clone has a single count. The rearrangement links TRBV27 to TRBJ2-1, with TRBD1 matching 10 bases. The CDR3 covers 17 residues. J was trimmed by 4 bases and V by 7 bases; bases with no gene match: 13. Looked up from germline, CDR1 is MNHEY and CDR2 is SMNVEV (reference sequence). CDR3 DNA sequence: TGTGCCAGCAATAAGGACAGGGGGGATCTCATATACAATGAGCAGTTCTTC. Translating gives CASNKDRGDLIYNEQFF.

This clone was observed a handful of times. The chain links TRBV4-3 to TRBJ2-7; 10 positions match TRBD2. The length of the CDR3 is 15 residues. V was pared by 4 bases and J by 3 bases, with 6 bases of the junction left unmatched. The germline V gene encodes CDR1 LGHNA and CDR2 YSLEER. The CDR3 coding sequence is TGCGCCAGCAGCCCCGGGACTAGCGTTGACTACGAGCAGTACTTC. This translates into CASSPGTSVDYEQYF.

The V and J genes are TRBV7-2 and TRBJ2-3; possibly TRBD1 or TRBD2 for D (5 bases each). The V gene's germline CDR1 is SGHTA and CDR2 FQGNSA. V was cut by 5 bases and J by 4 bases, with 10 bases left in between. The CDR3 extends over 13 amino acids. CDR3 region: CASSPRGADTQYF. CDR3 sequence (DNA): TGTGCCAGCAGCCCACGAGGGGCAGATACGCAGTATTTT. The full variable domain, completed using reference TRBV7-2 and TRBJ2-3, is GAGVSQSPSNKVTEKGKDVELRCDPISGHTALYWYRQSLGQGLEFLIYFQGNSAPDKSGLPSDRFSAERTGGSVSTLTIQRTQQEDSAVYLCASSPRGADTQYFGPGTRLTVL.

This chain joins TRBV11-2 and TRBJ1-1, with D uncertain. The CDR3 totals 12 residues. V lost 2 bases and J 3 bases, leaving 4 bases between the germline ends. Germline-derived CDR1 and CDR2 are SGHAT and FQNNGV. The CDR3 nucleotides are TGTGCCAGCAGCTTAAGGGACACTGAAGCTTTCTTT. It codes for CASSLRDTEAFF.

The chain couples TRBV5-1 to TRBJ2-2, with D maybe TRBD1 (6 bases). V lost 3 bases and J 0 bases, leaving 9 bases between the germline ends. Germline V gene lookup returns CDR1 SGHRS and CDR2 YFSETQ. This CDR3 spans 15 amino acids. The CDR3 loop reads CASSYGQSNTGELFF. Written as DNA, the CDR3 is TGCGCCAGCAGCTATGGACAGTCGAACACCGGGGAGCTGTTTTTT. Full variable domain (remainder filled in from reference TRBV5-1 and TRBJ2-2): KAGVTQTPRYLIKTRGQQVTLSCSPISGHRSVSWYQQTPGQGLQFLFEYFSETQRNKGNFPGRFSGRQFSNSRSEMNVSTLELGDSALYLCASSYGQSNTGELFFGEGSRLTVL.

This clone showed up just a few times. V and J are TRBV16 and TRBJ2-7; D remains ambiguous. CDR3 length: 14 amino acids. The V and J ends lost 1 base and 2 bases respectively, with 9 bases between them. Germline V gene lookup returns CDR1 KGHSY and CDR2 FQNENV. CDR3 sequence reads: CASSQYAVPYEQYF. CDR3 bases: TGTGCCAGCAGCCAATACGCGGTTCCCTACGAGCAGTACTTC.